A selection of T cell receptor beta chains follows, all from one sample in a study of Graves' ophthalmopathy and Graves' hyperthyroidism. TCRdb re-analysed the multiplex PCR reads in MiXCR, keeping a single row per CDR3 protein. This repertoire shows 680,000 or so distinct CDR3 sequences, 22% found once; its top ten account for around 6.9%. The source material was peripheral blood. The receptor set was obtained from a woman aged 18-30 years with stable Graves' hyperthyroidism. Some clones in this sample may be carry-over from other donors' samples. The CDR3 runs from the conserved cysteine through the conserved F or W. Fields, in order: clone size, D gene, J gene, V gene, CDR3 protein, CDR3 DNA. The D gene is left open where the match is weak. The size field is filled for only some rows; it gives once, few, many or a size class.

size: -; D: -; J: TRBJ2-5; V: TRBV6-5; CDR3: CASSLRGSGTQYF; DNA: TGTGCCAGCAGCTTAAGGGGAAGTGGGACCCAGTACTTC
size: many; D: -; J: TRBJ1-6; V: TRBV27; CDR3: CASSPIPTSYNSPLHF; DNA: TGTGCCAGCAGTCCCATACCCACTTCCTATAATTCACCCCTCCACTTT
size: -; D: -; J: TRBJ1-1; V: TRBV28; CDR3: CASSLVGLAFF; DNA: TGTGCCAGCAGTTTAGTAGGGTTAGCTTTCTTT
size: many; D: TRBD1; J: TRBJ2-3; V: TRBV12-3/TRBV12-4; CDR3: CASRLRDRGGRDTQYF; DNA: TGTGCCAGCAGGCTCCGGGACAGGGGGGGGAGAGATACGCAGTATTTT
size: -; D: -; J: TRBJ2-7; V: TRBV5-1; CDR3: CASRLTGDSYEQYF; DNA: TGCGCCAGCAGATTAACGGGGGACAGCTACGAGCAGTACTTC
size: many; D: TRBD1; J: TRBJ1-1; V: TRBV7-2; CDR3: CASSAGGRMNTEAFF; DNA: TGTGCCAGCAGTGCAGGGGGACGGATGAACACTGAAGCTTTCTTT
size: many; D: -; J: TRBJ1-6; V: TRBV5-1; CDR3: CASSLVADSPLHF; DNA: TGCGCCAGCAGCTTGGTGGCGGATTCACCCCTCCACTTT
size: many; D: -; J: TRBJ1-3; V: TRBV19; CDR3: CASPDTSGNTIYF; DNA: TGTGCCAGCCCGGACACCTCTGGAAACACCATATATTTT
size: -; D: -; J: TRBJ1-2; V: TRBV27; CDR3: CASSLAGPAAGYTF; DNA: TGTGCCAGCAGTTTAGCCGGACCGGCCGCTGGCTACACCTTC
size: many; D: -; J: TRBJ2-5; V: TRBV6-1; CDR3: CASRGSGQETQYF; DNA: TGTGCCAGCAGAGGGAGTGGTCAAGAGACCCAGTACTTC
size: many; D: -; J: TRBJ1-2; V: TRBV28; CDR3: CASSSPDRYYGYTF; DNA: TGTGCCAGCAGTTCCCCCGACAGATACTATGGCTACACCTTC
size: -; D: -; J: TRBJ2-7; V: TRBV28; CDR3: CASSLPGWPEQYF; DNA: TGTGCCAGCAGTTTACCAGGGTGGCCCGAGCAGTACTTC
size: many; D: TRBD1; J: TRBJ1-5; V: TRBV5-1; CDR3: CASSLGSGGAPNQPQHF; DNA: TGCGCCAGCAGCTTGGGGTCAGGGGGTGCCCCTAATCAGCCCCAGCATTTT
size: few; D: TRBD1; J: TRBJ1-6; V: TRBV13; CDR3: CASRSQQGSYNSPLHF; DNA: TGTGCCAGCAGGTCCCAACAGGGGTCCTATAATTCACCCCTCCACTTT
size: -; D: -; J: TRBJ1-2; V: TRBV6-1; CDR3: CASSQTGLRGYTF; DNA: TGTGCCAGCAGTCAAACAGGGCTCCGTGGCTACACCTTC
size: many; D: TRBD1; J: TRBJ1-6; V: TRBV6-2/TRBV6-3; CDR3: CASSLTGEWSYNSPLHF; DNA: TGTGCCAGCAGTCTGACAGGGGAGTGGTCCTATAATTCACCCCTCCACTTT
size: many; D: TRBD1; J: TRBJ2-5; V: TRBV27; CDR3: CASSGYRGETQYF; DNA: TGTGCCAGTTCTGGTTACAGGGGCGAGACCCAGTACTTC
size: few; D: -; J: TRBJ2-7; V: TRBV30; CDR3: CAWSLVASYEQYF; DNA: TGTGCCTGGAGTCTGGTGGCCTCCTACGAGCAGTACTTC
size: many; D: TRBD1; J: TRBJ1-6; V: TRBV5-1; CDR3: CASSLEGTGSPLHF; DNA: TGCGCCAGCAGCTTGGAAGGGACAGGGTCACCCCTCCACTTT
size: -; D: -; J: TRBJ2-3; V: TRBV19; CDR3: CASTRTALTDTQYF; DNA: TGTGCCAGTACCCGGACAGCGTTAACAGATACGCAGTATTTT
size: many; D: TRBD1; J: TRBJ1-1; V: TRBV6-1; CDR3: CASRRYTGEFSAFF; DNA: TGTGCCAGCAGGCGGTATACAGGGGAGTTCTCGGCTTTCTTT
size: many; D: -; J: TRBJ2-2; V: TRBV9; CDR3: CASSPRDITGELFF; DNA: TGTGCCAGCAGCCCCAGGGACATCACCGGGGAGCTGTTTTTT
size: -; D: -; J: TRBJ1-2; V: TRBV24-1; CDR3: CATFGGGQGYTF; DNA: TGTGCCACCTTCGGCGGGGGCCAGGGCTACACCTTC
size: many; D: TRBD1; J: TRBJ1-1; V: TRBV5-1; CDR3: CASSPGTGIGTEAFF; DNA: TGCGCCAGCAGCCCAGGGACAGGGATTGGGACTGAAGCTTTCTTT
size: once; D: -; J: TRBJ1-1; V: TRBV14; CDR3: CASSQGPNTEACF; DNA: TGTGCCAGCAGCCAAGGTCCAAACACTGAAGCTTGCTTT
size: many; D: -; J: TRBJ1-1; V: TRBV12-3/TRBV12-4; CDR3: CASVVGRNTEAFF; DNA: TGTGCCAGCGTGGTCGGGAGGAACACTGAAGCTTTCTTT
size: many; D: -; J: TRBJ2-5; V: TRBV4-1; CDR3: CASSQVLRETQYF; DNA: TGCGCCAGCAGCCAGGTTCTGCGGGAGACCCAGTACTTC
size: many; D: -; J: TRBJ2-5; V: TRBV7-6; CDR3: CASSQYREETQYF; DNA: TGTGCCAGCAGCCAATACAGAGAAGAGACCCAGTACTTC
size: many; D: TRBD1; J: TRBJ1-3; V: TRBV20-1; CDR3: CSAPGTGQNTIYF; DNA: TGCAGTGCCCCCGGGACAGGGCAAAACACCATATATTTT
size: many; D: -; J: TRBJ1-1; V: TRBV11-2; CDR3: CASSLGGEAEAFF; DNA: TGTGCCAGCAGCTTAGGGGGGGAGGCTGAAGCTTTCTTT
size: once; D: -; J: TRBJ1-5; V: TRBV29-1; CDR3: CSVGRGGNQPQHF; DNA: TGCAGCGTTGGCAGGGGTGGCAATCAGCCCCAGCATTTT
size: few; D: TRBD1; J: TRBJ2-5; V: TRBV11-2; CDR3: CASSYRGGGETQYF; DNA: TGTGCCAGCAGCTACAGGGGTGGGGGAGAGACCCAGTACTTC